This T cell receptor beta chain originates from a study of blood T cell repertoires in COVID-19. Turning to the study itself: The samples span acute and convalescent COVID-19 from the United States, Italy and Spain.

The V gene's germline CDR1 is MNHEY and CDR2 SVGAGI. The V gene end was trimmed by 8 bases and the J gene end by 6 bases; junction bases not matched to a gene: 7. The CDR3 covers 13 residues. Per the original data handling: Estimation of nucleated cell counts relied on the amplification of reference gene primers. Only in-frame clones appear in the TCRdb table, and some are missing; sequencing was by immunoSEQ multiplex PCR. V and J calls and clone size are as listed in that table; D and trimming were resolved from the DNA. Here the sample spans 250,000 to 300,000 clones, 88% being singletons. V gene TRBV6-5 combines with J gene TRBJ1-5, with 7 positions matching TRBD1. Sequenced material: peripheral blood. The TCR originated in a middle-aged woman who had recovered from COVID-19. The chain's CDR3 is CASHSGGTQPQHF. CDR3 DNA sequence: TGTGCCAGCCACTCAGGGGGGACTCAGCCCCAGCATTTT.